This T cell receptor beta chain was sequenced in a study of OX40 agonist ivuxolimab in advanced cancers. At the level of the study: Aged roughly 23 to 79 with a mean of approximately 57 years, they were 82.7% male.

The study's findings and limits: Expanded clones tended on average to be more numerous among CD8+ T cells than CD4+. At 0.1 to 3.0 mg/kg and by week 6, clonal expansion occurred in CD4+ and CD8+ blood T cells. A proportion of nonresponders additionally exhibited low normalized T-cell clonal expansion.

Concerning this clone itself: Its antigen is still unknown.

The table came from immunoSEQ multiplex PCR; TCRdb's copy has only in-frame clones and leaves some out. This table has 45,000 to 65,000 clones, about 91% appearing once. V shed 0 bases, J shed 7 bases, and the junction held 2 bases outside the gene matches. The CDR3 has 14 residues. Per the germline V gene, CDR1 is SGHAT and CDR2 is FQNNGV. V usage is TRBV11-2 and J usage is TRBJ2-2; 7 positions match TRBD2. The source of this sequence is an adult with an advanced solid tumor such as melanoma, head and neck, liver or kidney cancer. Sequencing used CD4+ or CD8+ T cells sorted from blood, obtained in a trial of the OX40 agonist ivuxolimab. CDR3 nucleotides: TGTGCCAGCAGCTTAGAGGGGGGGGACGGGGAGCTGTTTTTT. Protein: CASSLEGGDGELFF. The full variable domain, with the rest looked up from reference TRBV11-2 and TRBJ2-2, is EAGVAQSPRYKIIEKRQSVAFWCNPISGHATLYWYQQILGQGPKLLIQFQNNGVVDDSQLPKDRFSAERLKGVDSTLKIQPAKLEDSAVYLCASSLEGGDGELFFGEGSRLTVL.